The clone carrying this T cell receptor (beta chain) was observed a few times. Under the authors' procedure: Amplification of reference gene primers provided the estimated nucleated cell counts. This table comes from immunoSEQ multiplex PCR, and its TCRdb copy is limited to in-frame clones, with some not included. The V and J calls and clone size are taken from that table; D and trimming were inferred from the DNA. The sample holds some 700,000 clones; about nine tenths are singletons and the top ten take 0.2% to 0.3%. The data originate from a study of blood T cell repertoires in COVID-19. Study context: Collection of acute and convalescent COVID-19 samples took place in the United States, Italy and Spain. PBMCs, B-cell-depleted T cells, or T cells provided the cDNA or gDNA that made up the material.

The CDR3 runs 16 residues. V lost 1 base and J 8 bases, leaving 15 bases between the germline ends. CDR1 and CDR2 from the germline V gene are SGHTA and FQGNSA. This receptor was taken from a woman between 18 and 30 years old with acute or convalescent COVID-19. This rearrangement joins TRBV7-2 to TRBJ1-6; D possibly corresponds to TRBD1 (5 bases). Material for sequencing was peripheral blood. The DNA for the CDR3 is TGTGCCAGCAGCTTAGTAGGGGTCAGTCGGGATTCACCCCTCCACTTT. This translates into CASSLVGVSRDSPLHF.